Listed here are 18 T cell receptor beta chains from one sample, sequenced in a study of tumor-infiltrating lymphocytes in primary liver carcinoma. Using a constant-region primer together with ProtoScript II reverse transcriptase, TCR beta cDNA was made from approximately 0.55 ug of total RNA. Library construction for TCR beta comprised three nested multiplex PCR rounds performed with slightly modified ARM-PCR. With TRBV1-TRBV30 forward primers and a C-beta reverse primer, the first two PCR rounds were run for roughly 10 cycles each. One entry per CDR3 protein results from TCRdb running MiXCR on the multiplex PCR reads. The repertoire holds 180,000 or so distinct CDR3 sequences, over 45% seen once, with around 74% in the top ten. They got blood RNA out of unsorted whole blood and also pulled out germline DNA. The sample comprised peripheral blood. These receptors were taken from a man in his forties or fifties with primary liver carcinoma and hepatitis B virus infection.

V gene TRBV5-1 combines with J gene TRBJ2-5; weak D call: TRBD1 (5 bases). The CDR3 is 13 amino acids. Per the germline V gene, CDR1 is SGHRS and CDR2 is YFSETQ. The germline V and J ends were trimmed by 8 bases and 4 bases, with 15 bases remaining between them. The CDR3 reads CASHQTGRETQYF. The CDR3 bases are TGCGCCAGTCACCAAACAGGAAGAGAGACCCAGTACTTC.

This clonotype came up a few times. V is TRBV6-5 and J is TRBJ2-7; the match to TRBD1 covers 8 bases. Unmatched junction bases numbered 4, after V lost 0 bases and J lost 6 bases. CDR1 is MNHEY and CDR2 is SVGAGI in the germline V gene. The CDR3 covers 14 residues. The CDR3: CASSYSQGASEQYF. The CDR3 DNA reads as TGTGCCAGCAGTTACTCTCAGGGGGCATCCGAGCAGTACTTC.

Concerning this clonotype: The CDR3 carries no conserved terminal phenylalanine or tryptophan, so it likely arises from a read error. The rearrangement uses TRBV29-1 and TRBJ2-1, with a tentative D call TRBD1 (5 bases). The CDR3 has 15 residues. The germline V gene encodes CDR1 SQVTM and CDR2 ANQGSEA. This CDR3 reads CSVGPPSNSNNEQFL. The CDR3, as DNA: TGCAGCGTGGGGCCTCCTTCCAACTCCAACAATGAGCAGTTCCTC.

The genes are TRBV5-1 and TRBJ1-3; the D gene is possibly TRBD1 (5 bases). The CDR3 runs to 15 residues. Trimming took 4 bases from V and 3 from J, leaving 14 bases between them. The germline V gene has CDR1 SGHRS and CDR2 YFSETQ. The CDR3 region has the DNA TGCGCCAGCAGCCCGGGGGGTGAAGGTGGAAACACCATATATTTT. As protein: CASSPGGEGGNTIYF.

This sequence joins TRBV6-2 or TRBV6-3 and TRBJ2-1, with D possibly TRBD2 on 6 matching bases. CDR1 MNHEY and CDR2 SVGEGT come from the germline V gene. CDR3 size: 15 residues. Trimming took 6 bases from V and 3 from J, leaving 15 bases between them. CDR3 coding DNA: TGTGCCAGCAGAAGTCGGGAGAGGATCTACAATGAGCAGTTCTTC. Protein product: CASRSRERIYNEQFF.

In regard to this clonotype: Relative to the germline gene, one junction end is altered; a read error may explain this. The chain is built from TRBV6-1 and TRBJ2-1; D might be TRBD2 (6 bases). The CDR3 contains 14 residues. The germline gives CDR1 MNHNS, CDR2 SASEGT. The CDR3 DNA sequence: TGTGCCAGCCTTGAGCCGGGAGAACACAATGAGCAATTCTTC. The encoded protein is CASLEPGEHNEQFF.

Written as DNA, the CDR3 is TGTGCCAGCAGTTTCCCCAGCGGGAGGGCAGATGAGCAGTTCTTC. Protein product: CASSFPSGRADEQFF. V is TRBV28 and J is TRBJ2-1; 10 bases are shared with TRBD2. The CDR3 is 15 residues long. CDR1 is MDHEN and CDR2 is SYDVKM in the germline V gene. The junction had 7 bases not matched to a gene; V was cut back by 3 bases and J by 8 bases.

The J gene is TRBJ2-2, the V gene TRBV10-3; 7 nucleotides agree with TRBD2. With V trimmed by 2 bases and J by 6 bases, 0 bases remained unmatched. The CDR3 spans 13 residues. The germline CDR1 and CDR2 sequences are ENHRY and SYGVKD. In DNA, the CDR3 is TGTGCCATCAGTGAGCGGGAGGCCGGGGAGCTGTTTTTT. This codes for CAISEREAGELFF.

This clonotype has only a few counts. The CDR3 here is CSVEDPAGYEQYF. CDR3 in DNA: TGCAGCGTTGAAGATCCAGCCGGCTACGAGCAGTACTTC. The chain recombines TRBV29-1 with TRBJ2-7; D is uncertain. V lost 0 bases to trimming and J lost 3 bases, with 9 bases between them. Germline assignment: CDR1 SQVTM and CDR2 ANQGSEA. The CDR3 sequence is 13 residues long.

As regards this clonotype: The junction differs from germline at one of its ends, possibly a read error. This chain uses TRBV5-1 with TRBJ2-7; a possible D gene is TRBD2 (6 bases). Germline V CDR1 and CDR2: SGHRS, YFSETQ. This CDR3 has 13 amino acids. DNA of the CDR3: TGCACCAGCAGCTTGGGGGGAAACTACGAGCAGTACTTC. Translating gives CTSSLGGNYEQYF.

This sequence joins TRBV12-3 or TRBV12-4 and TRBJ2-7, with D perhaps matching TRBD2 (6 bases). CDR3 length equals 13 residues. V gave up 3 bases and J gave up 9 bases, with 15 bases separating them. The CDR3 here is CASSFRRGTGQYF. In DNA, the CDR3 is TGTGCCAGCAGTTTTAGGAGGGGTACGGGGCAGTACTTC.

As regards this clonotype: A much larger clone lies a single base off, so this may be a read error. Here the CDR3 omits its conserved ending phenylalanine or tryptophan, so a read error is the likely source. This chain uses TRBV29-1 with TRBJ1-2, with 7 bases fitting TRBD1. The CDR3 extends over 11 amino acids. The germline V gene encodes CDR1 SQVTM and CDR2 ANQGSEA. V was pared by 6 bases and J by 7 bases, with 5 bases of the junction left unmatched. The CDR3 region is CSVTTGSGYTS. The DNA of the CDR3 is TGCAGCGTAACGACAGGGTCTGGCTACACCTCC.

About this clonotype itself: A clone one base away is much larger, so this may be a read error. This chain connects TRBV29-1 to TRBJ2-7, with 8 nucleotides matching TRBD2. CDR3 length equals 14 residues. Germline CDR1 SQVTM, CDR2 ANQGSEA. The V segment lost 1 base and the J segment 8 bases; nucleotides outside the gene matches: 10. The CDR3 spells CSVEGASGHYQQYF. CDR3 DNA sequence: TGCAGCGTTGAAGGGGCTAGCGGGCATTACCAGCAGTACTTC.

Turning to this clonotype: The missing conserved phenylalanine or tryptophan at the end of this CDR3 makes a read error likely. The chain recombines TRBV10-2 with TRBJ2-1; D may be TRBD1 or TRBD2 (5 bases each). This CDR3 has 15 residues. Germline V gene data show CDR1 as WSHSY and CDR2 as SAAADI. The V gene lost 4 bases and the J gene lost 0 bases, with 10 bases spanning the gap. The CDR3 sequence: CASSAGQNSYNEQFS. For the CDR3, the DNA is TGCGCCAGCAGTGCGGGGCAGAACTCCTACAATGAGCAGTTCTCC.

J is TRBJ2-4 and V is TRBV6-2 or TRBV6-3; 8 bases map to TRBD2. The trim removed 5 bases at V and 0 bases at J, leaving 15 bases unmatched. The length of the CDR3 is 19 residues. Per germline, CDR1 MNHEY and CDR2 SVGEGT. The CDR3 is CASSPPGLGVSLAKNIQYF. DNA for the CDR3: TGTGCCAGCAGTCCACCGGGACTAGGCGTCTCACTAGCCAAAAACATTCAGTACTTC.

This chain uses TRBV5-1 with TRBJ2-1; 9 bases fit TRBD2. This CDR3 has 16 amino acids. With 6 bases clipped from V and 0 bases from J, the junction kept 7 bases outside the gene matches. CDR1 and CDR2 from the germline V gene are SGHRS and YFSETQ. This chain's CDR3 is CASNELAGASYNEQFF. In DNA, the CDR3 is TGCGCCAGCAACGAACTAGCGGGTGCCTCCTACAATGAGCAGTTCTTC.

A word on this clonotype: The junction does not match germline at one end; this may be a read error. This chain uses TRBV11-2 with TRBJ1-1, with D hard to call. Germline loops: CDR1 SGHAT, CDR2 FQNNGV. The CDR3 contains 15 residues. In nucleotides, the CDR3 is TGTGCCAGCAGCCCCCCTAGGCGGGTGAACACTGAATCTTTCTTT. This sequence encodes CASSPPRRVNTESFF.

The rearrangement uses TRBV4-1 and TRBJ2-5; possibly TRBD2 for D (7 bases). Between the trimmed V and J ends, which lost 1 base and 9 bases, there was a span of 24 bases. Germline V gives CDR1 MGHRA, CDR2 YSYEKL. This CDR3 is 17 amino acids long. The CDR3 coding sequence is TGCGCCAGCAGCCAAGGAGGGTTTGGACTAGGGGGGTCGTCCCAGTACTTC. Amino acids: CASSQGGFGLGGSSQYF.